A selection of T cell receptor beta chains follows, all from one sample in a study of technical replicates of blood from several donors. Sequencing was performed with immunoSEQ multiplex PCR; in TCRdb, only in-frame clones are kept and a portion is missing. The repertoire holds around 70,000 clones, with more than 85% as singletons. The sequenced sample consisted of T cells isolated from PBMCs. These receptors came from a human donor in good health. The CDR3 runs from the conserved cysteine through the conserved F or W. The order of the fields is clone size, J gene, D gene, V gene, CDR3 DNA, CDR3 protein. The D gene is left open where the match is weak. Some rows have no size entry. The others give once, few or many, or a class for an expanded clone.

clone size: few
J gene: TRBJ1-4
D gene: TRBD1
V gene: TRBV7-9
CDR3 DNA: TGTGCCAGCAGCTTAGTCCAGACAGGGCCCGATGAAAAACTGTTTTTT
CDR3 protein: CASSLVQTGPDEKLFF

clone size: .
J gene: TRBJ1-1
D gene: .
V gene: TRBV9
CDR3 DNA: TGTGCCAGCAGCACTCGGACAGTTATGAACACTGAAGCTTTCTTT
CDR3 protein: CASSTRTVMNTEAFF

clone size: .
J gene: TRBJ1-5
D gene: .
V gene: TRBV5-1
CDR3 DNA: TGCGCCAGCAGCTTGGGAGGGTGGCAGCCCCAGCATTTT
CDR3 protein: CASSLGGWQPQHF

clone size: .
J gene: TRBJ1-1
D gene: TRBD1
V gene: TRBV6-1
CDR3 DNA: TGTGCCAGCAGACCTTCCACAGGGGGCATTACTGAAGCTTTCTTT
CDR3 protein: CASRPSTGGITEAFF

clone size: .
J gene: TRBJ2-1
D gene: .
V gene: TRBV5-5
CDR3 DNA: TGTGCCAGCAGCGCAGTAGGGGGAACATACAATGAGCAGTTCTTC
CDR3 protein: CASSAVGGTYNEQFF

clone size: .
J gene: TRBJ1-2
D gene: .
V gene: TRBV23-1
CDR3 DNA: TGCGCCAGCAGTCAATCGAGGGATGGCTACACCTTC
CDR3 protein: CASSQSRDGYTF

clone size: .
J gene: TRBJ1-1
D gene: .
V gene: TRBV10-1
CDR3 DNA: TGCGCCAGCAGTCCCGGGAGCACTGAAGCTTTCTTT
CDR3 protein: CASSPGSTEAFF

clone size: once
J gene: TRBJ1-2
D gene: .
V gene: TRBV6-5
CDR3 DNA: TGTGCCAGCAGCCCCGGGGGACCTCCTTACTATGGCTACACCTTC
CDR3 protein: CASSPGGPPYYGYTF

clone size: .
J gene: TRBJ1-1
D gene: TRBD1
V gene: TRBV5-1
CDR3 DNA: TGCGCCAGCAGCTTGGGGGACAGAATGAACACTGAAGCTTTCTTT
CDR3 protein: CASSLGDRMNTEAFF

clone size: few
J gene: TRBJ2-4
D gene: .
V gene: TRBV6-1
CDR3 DNA: TGTGCCAGCGCGGGGTCGGCCAAAAACATTCAGTACTTC
CDR3 protein: CASAGSAKNIQYF

clone size: .
J gene: TRBJ1-1
D gene: .
V gene: TRBV28
CDR3 DNA: TGTGCCAGCAAGCAACAGCTTTCTAACACTGAAGCTTTCTTT
CDR3 protein: CASKQQLSNTEAFF

clone size: .
J gene: TRBJ1-2
D gene: .
V gene: TRBV2
CDR3 DNA: TGTGCCAGCAGTGAAGGGACAGCGCTCTATGGCTACACCTTC
CDR3 protein: CASSEGTALYGYTF

clone size: once
J gene: TRBJ2-5
D gene: .
V gene: TRBV5-1
CDR3 DNA: TGCGCCAGCAGCTTGGCGGTGTACCAAGAGACCCAGTACTTC
CDR3 protein: CASSLAVYQETQYF

clone size: .
J gene: TRBJ2-5
D gene: .
V gene: TRBV9
CDR3 DNA: TGTGCCAGCAGCGCCTCTTCCGGAGAGACCCAGTACTTC
CDR3 protein: CASSASSGETQYF

clone size: .
J gene: TRBJ1-6
D gene: TRBD1
V gene: TRBV9
CDR3 DNA: TGTGCCAGCAGCGGAGGGACAGCTAACAATTCACCCCTCCACTTT
CDR3 protein: CASSGGTANNSPLHF

clone size: .
J gene: TRBJ2-5
D gene: TRBD1
V gene: TRBV18
CDR3 DNA: TGTGCCAGCTCACCACTTGTAGTATCAGGGGGCAACGCGGAGACCCAGTACTTC
CDR3 protein: CASSPLVVSGGNAETQYF

clone size: .
J gene: TRBJ1-1
D gene: .
V gene: TRBV9
CDR3 DNA: TGTGCCAGCAGCCCAATGACAGGGAACACTGAAGCTTTCTTT
CDR3 protein: CASSPMTGNTEAFF

clone size: .
J gene: TRBJ2-1
D gene: .
V gene: TRBV7-9
CDR3 DNA: TGTACCCCAACTCCCAATGAGCAGTTCTTC
CDR3 protein: CTPTPNEQFF

clone size: .
J gene: TRBJ1-1
D gene: .
V gene: TRBV5-1
CDR3 DNA: TGCGCCAGCAGACGCGAAGGGGTGGGCACTGAAGCTTTCTTT
CDR3 protein: CASRREGVGTEAFF

clone size: .
J gene: TRBJ2-2
D gene: TRBD2
V gene: TRBV5-4
CDR3 DNA: TGTGCCAGCACCTCAGGCCTGACTAGCGGGGAGGAGAACACCGGGGAGCTGTTTTTT
CDR3 protein: CASTSGLTSGEENTGELFF

clone size: .
J gene: TRBJ1-5
D gene: .
V gene: TRBV6-5
CDR3 DNA: TGTGCCAGCAGTGTAACAGGGTTAAGCAATCAGCCCCAGCATTTT
CDR3 protein: CASSVTGLSNQPQHF

clone size: .
J gene: TRBJ1-5
D gene: TRBD1
V gene: TRBV6-6
CDR3 DNA: TGTGCCAGCAGCGATACAGGGGTAAGCAATCAGCCCCAGCATTTT
CDR3 protein: CASSDTGVSNQPQHF